The 19 T cell receptor beta chains below all came from one sample that was sequenced in a study of shared T cell receptors in the human thymus. The repertoire was sequenced with immunoSEQ multiplex PCR; TCRdb's copy has only in-frame clones and lacks some. The repertoire holds more than 550,000 clones, with approximately 87% as singletons. A further study also used this sample, focusing on human thymus T cells.

The source material was thymocytes. These receptors all stem from a boy under two years old with a congenital heart defect.

The rearrangement links TRBV5-1 to TRBJ2-4, with D perhaps TRBD2 (7 bases). The CDR3 loop spans 16 amino acids. The ends were cut back, 0 bases at V and 3 bases at J, with 13 bases in the middle. Germline V gives CDR1 SGHRS, CDR2 YFSETQ. The CDR3 reads CASSLGLGGGKNIQYF. For the CDR3, the DNA is TGCGCCAGCAGCTTGGGCCTGGGAGGGGGCAAAAACATTCAGTACTTC.

The V call is TRBV30, the J call TRBJ2-7; perhaps TRBD2 as D (5 bases). The germline V gene encodes CDR1 GTSNPN and CDR2 SVGIG (reference sequence). V lost 2 bases to trimming and J lost 2 bases, with 16 bases between them. The CDR3 loop spans 15 amino acids. CDR3 sequence reads: CAWSTLGENPYEQYF. The DNA of the CDR3 is TGTGCCTGGAGTACACTCGGGGAAAACCCCTACGAGCAGTACTTC.

The table lists this clone with a count of one. The sample holds other DNA sequences that translate to the same CDR3. The chain couples TRBV27 to TRBJ1-2; tentatively, D is TRBD1 (6 bases). V was clipped by 5 bases and J by 5 bases, with 9 bases between them. The CDR3 extends over 12 amino acids. CDR1 and CDR2 (germline): MNHEY, SMNVEV (reference sequence). The CDR3: CASSPQGYGYTF. For the CDR3, the DNA is TGTGCCAGCAGTCCGCAGGGGTATGGCTACACCTTC.

This chain links TRBV4-1 with TRBJ2-7; a weak D match, TRBD2 (5 bases). The V gene lost 0 bases and the J gene lost 2 bases, with 14 bases spanning the gap. Germline V lookup: CDR1 MGHRA, CDR2 YSYEKL. CDR3 length: 16 amino acids. The CDR3 here is CASSQDPGMFTYEQYF. The CDR3 nucleotides read TGCGCCAGCAGCCAAGATCCGGGGATGTTCACCTACGAGCAGTACTTC.

The chain joins TRBV6-5 to TRBJ2-4; D is ambiguous. Germline CDR1 and CDR2: MNHEY and SVGAGI. Between the trimmed V and J ends, which lost 0 bases and 0 bases, there was a span of 6 bases. The CDR3 totals 15 residues. The CDR3 sequence is CASSYSNIAKNIQYF. The CDR3 nucleotides read TGTGCCAGCAGTTACTCGAACATAGCCAAAAACATTCAGTACTTC.

This chain connects TRBV15 to TRBJ2-1; 15 bases match TRBD2. Germline lookup yields CDR1 LNHNV and CDR2 YYDKDF (reference sequence). V shed 2 bases and J 7 bases; nucleotides not matched to a gene: 6. The CDR3 is made up of 17 amino acids. The CDR3 reads CATSRTPGLAGGNEQFF. Here the CDR3 DNA reads TGTGCCACCAGCAGAACCCCCGGACTAGCGGGGGGGAATGAGCAGTTCTTC.

The chain employs TRBV4-3 and TRBJ2-3; 11 bases are shared with TRBD2. With V trimmed by 3 bases and J by 5 bases, 16 bases remained unmatched. Germline V gene sequence: CDR1 LGHNA, CDR2 YSLEER. This CDR3 contains 19 residues. This chain's CDR3 is CASSHLPGVAGGQEDTQYF. The CDR3 DNA reads as TGCGCCAGCAGCCACCTTCCTGGGGTAGCGGGGGGGCAGGAAGATACGCAGTATTTT.

The rearrangement joins TRBV4-3 to TRBJ2-7; TRBD2 is a possible D gene (5 bases). Germline values: CDR1 LGHNA, CDR2 YSLEER. V lost 0 bases and J 0 bases, leaving 15 bases between the germline ends. The CDR3 runs 17 residues. The CDR3 sequence: CASSQEIGGPSSYEQYF. The CDR3 nucleotides are TGCGCCAGCAGCCAAGAAATCGGCGGGCCAAGCTCCTACGAGCAGTACTTC.

This chain connects TRBV13 to TRBJ2-1; 8 bases align to TRBD2. The junction had 18 bases not matched to a gene; V was cut back by 5 bases and J by 9 bases. The CDR3 loop spans 17 amino acids. Per the germline V gene, CDR1 is PRHDT and CDR2 is FYEKMQ (reference sequence). CDR3 loop: CASSLQRTSIRNGEQFF. CDR3 DNA sequence: TGTGCCAGCAGCCTTCAGCGGACTAGCATTCGGAACGGTGAGCAGTTCTTC.

V is TRBV28 and J is TRBJ2-5; perhaps TRBD2 as D (6 bases). Trimming removed 5 bases at V and 9 bases at J, with 10 bases between. Germline CDR1 is MDHEN and CDR2 is SYDVKM. This CDR3 spans 11 amino acids. CDR3: CASSDPGAQYF. In DNA, the CDR3 is TGTGCCAGCAGTGATCCGGGGGCCCAGTACTTC.

Notes on this clone: Distinct nucleotide sequences in the sample also encode this CDR3. The chain combines TRBV9 with TRBJ1-1; no reliable D call. The CDR3 contains 13 residues. Trimming removed 0 bases at V and 4 bases at J, with 7 bases between. CDR1 SGDLS and CDR2 YYNGEE come from the germline V gene. CDR3 bases: TGTGCCAGCAGCGTAGGTGGGAGCACTGAAGCTTTCTTT. Translation: CASSVGGSTEAFF.

This clone was seen only once. The chain uses TRBV7-9 and TRBJ2-3; 9 bases match TRBD2. V shed 5 bases, J shed 4 bases, and the junction held 19 bases outside the gene matches. Germline values: CDR1 SEHNR, CDR2 FQNEAQ (reference sequence). The CDR3 loop spans 19 amino acids. CDR3 region: CASSPEAGCGGEFADTQYF. The DNA of the CDR3 is TGTGCCAGCAGCCCCGAGGCGGGTTGCGGGGGGGAGTTTGCAGATACGCAGTATTTT.

The chain combines TRBV19 with TRBJ1-1; 7 bases fit TRBD1. V shed 7 bases, J shed 2 bases, and the junction held 16 bases outside the gene matches. The CDR3 is 17 residues long. Germline V CDR1 and CDR2: LNHDA, SQIVND (reference sequence). The CDR3 bases are TGTGCCAGTAATTCCCCGGTCAGGGGGACACTCAACACTGAAGCTTTCTTT. Translation: CASNSPVRGTLNTEAFF.

In DNA form, the CDR3 reads TGTGCCAGCACCGGAGATGGCTCTGGAAACACCATATATTTT. Translating gives CASTGDGSGNTIYF. The chain couples TRBV7-2 to TRBJ1-3; D call uncertain. CDR1 SGHTA and CDR2 FQGNSA come from the germline V gene. CDR3 length: 14 amino acids. The V gene lost 7 bases and the J gene lost 0 bases, with 10 bases spanning the gap.

The J gene is TRBJ1-1, the V gene TRBV6-5, with D perhaps TRBD1 (5 bases). The CDR3 loop spans 14 amino acids. V lost 6 bases and J lost 1, with 12 bases in between. Germline values: CDR1 MNHEY, CDR2 SVGAGI. The CDR3 loop is CASRQRTPNTEAFF. The DNA for the CDR3 is TGTGCCAGCAGGCAACGGACACCGAACACTGAAGCTTTCTTT.

The gene calls are TRBV10-2 and TRBJ2-7; 7 positions match TRBD2. Trimming took 8 bases from V and 6 from J; bases not matched to a gene: 1. Germline loops: CDR1 WSHSY, CDR2 SAAADI. This CDR3 spans 10 amino acids. As DNA, the CDR3 is TGCGCCAGCGGGGGGGTCGAGCAGTACTTC. This translates into CASGGVEQYF.

The chain links TRBV28 to TRBJ2-7; 7 bases agree with TRBD1. The V gene's germline CDR1 is MDHEN and CDR2 SYDVKM. The CDR3 is made up of 16 amino acids. Losses at the gene ends were 5 bases for V and 4 bases for J; bases not matched to a gene: 14. Here the CDR3 reads CASSQLRDSESYEQYF. The CDR3 DNA reads as TGTGCCAGCAGTCAACTTCGGGACAGCGAATCGTACGAGCAGTACTTC.

The chain combines TRBV10-3 with TRBJ1-1; D ambiguous. CDR3 size: 14 residues. Trimming left V 0 bases short and J 1 base short, with 6 bases between. The germline V gene has CDR1 ENHRY and CDR2 SYGVKD. CDR3 nucleotide sequence: TGTGCCATCAGTGAGTCTGAGGGGAACACTGAAGCTTTCTTT. Translating it yields CAISESEGNTEAFF.

V and J are TRBV28 and TRBJ1-5, with 8 positions matching TRBD1. The V and J ends lost 3 bases and 3 bases, in that order; junction bases with no gene match: 4. Per germline, CDR1 MDHEN and CDR2 SYDVKM. This CDR3 region has 15 residues. CDR3 amino acids: CASSFLDRANQPQHF. The CDR3 nucleotides are TGTGCCAGCAGTTTCCTGGACAGGGCCAATCAGCCCCAGCATTTT.